A single sample gave rise to the 23 T cell receptor beta chains below, sequenced in a study of cytomegalovirus exposure and HLA in healthy donors. The PCR made use of 60 Vbeta and 13 Jbeta primers. Data came from immunoSEQ multiplex PCR; TCRdb stores just in-frame clones and leaves some out. The table shows fewer than 120,000 clones, with 65% to 80% occurring only once. Sequences were obtained from PBMCs. The receptors here all came from a woman in her sixties in good health and CMV-seropositive.

The V and J genes are TRBV2 and TRBJ2-1; perhaps TRBD2 as D (6 bases). This CDR3 has 14 amino acids. V lost 6 bases to trimming and J lost 9 bases, with 18 bases between them. In germline, CDR1 is SNHLY, CDR2 FYNNEI. CDR3 in amino acids: CASRDRRAPSEQFF. CDR3 DNA sequence: TGTGCCAGCAGGGACCGGAGGGCCCCCAGTGAGCAGTTCTTC.

This clone was observed a few times. The chain uses TRBV6-5 and TRBJ2-7; 10 bases align to TRBD2. Losses at the gene ends were 6 bases for V and 6 bases for J; bases not matched to a gene: 8. The CDR3 is 14 amino acids. From germline, CDR1 is MNHEY and CDR2 SVGAGI. CDR3 protein: CASRPGLAFTEQYF. CDR3 nucleotides: TGTGCCAGCAGACCGGGACTAGCGTTCACCGAGCAGTACTTC.

The rearrangement joins TRBV19 to TRBJ1-2; tentative D call: TRBD1 (6 bases). CDR1 LNHDA and CDR2 SQIVND come from the germline V gene (reference sequence). Trimming stripped 1 base from V and 2 bases from J, with 11 bases between. CDR3 length: 15 residues. The CDR3 sequence is CASSIGGQGNYGYTF. In DNA, the CDR3 is TGTGCCAGTAGTATAGGGGGGCAGGGAAACTATGGCTACACCTTC.

The V and J genes are TRBV6-5 and TRBJ1-5; D unclear. Germline CDR1 MNHEY, CDR2 SVGAGI. The germline V and J ends were trimmed by 5 bases and 0 bases, with 8 bases remaining between them. This CDR3 has 14 amino acids. The CDR3 DNA follows: TGTGCCAGCAGTCCTCAACTTAGCAATCAGCCCCAGCATTTT. As protein: CASSPQLSNQPQHF.

The chain has TRBV19 and TRBJ2-2; D possibly corresponds to TRBD2 (5 bases). Per germline, CDR1 LNHDA and CDR2 SQIVND (reference sequence). This CDR3 spans 17 amino acids. Trimming left V 6 bases short and J 3 bases short, with 20 bases between. The CDR3 protein is CASRFHGEFGHTGELFF. The CDR3 nucleotides read TGTGCCAGTAGGTTTCATGGGGAGTTCGGGCACACCGGGGAGCTGTTTTTT.

The rearrangement uses TRBV19 and TRBJ2-5, with 11 bases aligning to TRBD2. The J call may be wrong; the DNA end is better matched by TRBJ2-7. CDR3 length: 17 amino acids. Germline CDR1 LNHDA, CDR2 SQIVND (reference sequence). CDR3 protein: CASSPEGELAGGNEQYF. In nucleotides, the CDR3 is TGTGCCAGTAGTCCGGAGGGAGAGCTAGCGGGAGGTAACGAGCAGTACTTC.

This sequence joins TRBV7-9 and TRBJ2-3, with 8 bases identical to TRBD2. The CDR3 contains 14 residues. The V and J ends lost 4 bases and 5 bases, in that order; junction bases with no gene match: 5. Germline V gene data show CDR1 as SEHNR and CDR2 as FQNEAQ (reference sequence). The CDR3 DNA is TGTGCCAGCAGCTCGGGAGGGGGAGGAGATACGCAGTATTTT. Amino acids: CASSSGGGGDTQYF.

V is TRBV11-2 and J is TRBJ2-7; D is ambiguous. V was clipped by 4 bases and J by 2 bases, with 9 bases between them. Germline V lookup: CDR1 SGHAT, CDR2 FQNNGV. This CDR3 spans 13 amino acids. CDR3 DNA sequence: TGTGCCAGCAGCTCAGGATCACCCTACGAGCAGTACTTC. Translating it yields CASSSGSPYEQYF.

The chain links TRBV2 to TRBJ2-7; 8 nucleotides align to TRBD1. V shed 7 bases and J 1 base; nucleotides not matched to a gene: 3. The CDR3 runs to 13 residues. Germline CDR1 SNHLY, CDR2 FYNNEI. The CDR3, as DNA: TGTGCCAGCACAGGGGGCAGGTCCTACGAGCAGTACTTC. Translation: CASTGGRSYEQYF.

This rearrangement joins TRBV5-4 to TRBJ2-5; TRBD2 matches at 11 bases. The CDR3 runs 16 residues. Per germline, CDR1 SGHNT and CDR2 YYREEE (reference sequence). Trimming at V came to 4 bases and at J to 2 bases, leaving 7 bases not matched to a gene. The CDR3 bases are TGTGCCAGCAGCAGGGGACTAGCGGCGGCGCAAGAGACCCAGTACTTC. Translating gives CASSRGLAAAQETQYF.

This clone has just a few counts. This CDR3 reads CASSSRQGLNNEQFF. CDR3 nucleotides: TGTGCCAGCAGTTCCCGACAGGGGTTGAACAATGAGCAGTTCTTC. V is TRBV6-1 and J is TRBJ2-1; 8 nucleotides match TRBD1. CDR3 length: 15 residues. Trimming cost V 5 bases and J 5 bases; bases outside gene matches: 8. CDR1 is MNHNS, CDR2 SASEGT, per germline.

V gene TRBV2 combines with J gene TRBJ1-5, with TRBD1 identical over 7 bases. V gave up 5 bases and J gave up 3 bases; unmatched junction bases: 4. The CDR3 totals 14 residues. Germline V gene sequence: CDR1 SNHLY, CDR2 FYNNEI. In nucleotides, the CDR3 is TGTGCCAGCAGTCTCACAGGGGTCAATCAGCCCCAGCATTTT. Protein product: CASSLTGVNQPQHF.

The V gene is TRBV5-1, the J gene TRBJ2-2; D is unresolved. Germline V CDR1 and CDR2: SGHRS, YFSETQ. Trimming cost V 2 bases and J 6 bases, with 11 bases left between them. This CDR3 contains 14 residues. The CDR3 sequence is CASSLSARSGELFF. The CDR3 nucleotides are TGCGCCAGCAGCTTATCGGCGCGGTCCGGGGAGCTGTTTTTT.

The V gene is TRBV9, the J gene TRBJ2-4; TRBD1 agrees at 10 bases. The CDR3 contains 19 residues. Trimming removed 0 bases from V and 0 bases from J; junction bases left unmatched: 9. Germline V gene lookup returns CDR1 SGDLS and CDR2 YYNGEE. CDR3 residues: CASSVEGTGAQGAKNIQYF. In DNA, the CDR3 is TGTGCCAGCAGCGTAGAGGGGACAGGGGCCCAGGGAGCCAAAAACATTCAGTACTTC. Full variable domain (rest looked up from reference TRBV9 and TRBJ2-4): DSGVTQTPKHLITATGQRVTLRCSPRSGDLSVYWYQQSLDQGLQFLIQYYNGEERAKGNILERFSAQQFPDLHSELNLSSLELGDSALYFCASSVEGTGAQGAKNIQYFGAGTRLSVL.

This clone is a singleton in its sample. The chain joins TRBV5-1 to TRBJ2-7; tentatively, D is TRBD1 (5 bases). Trimming left V 4 bases short and J 7 bases short, with 18 bases between. The V gene's germline CDR1 is SGHRS and CDR2 YFSETQ. CDR3 length: 14 residues. CDR3 in amino acids: CASSLQGSRGEQYF. Here the CDR3 DNA reads TGCGCCAGCAGCCTCCAGGGTAGTCGAGGAGAGCAGTACTTC.

This clone was counted a few times. The rearrangement links TRBV6-1 to TRBJ2-7; D possibly corresponds to TRBD2 (6 bases). The CDR3 covers 15 residues. With 2 bases removed from V and 2 bases from J, the gap between germline ends came to 13 bases. Germline CDR1 MNHNS, CDR2 SASEGT. CDR3 nucleotide sequence: TGTGCCAGCAGTGAACCCGGGGGACCAACCTACGAGCAGTACTTC. It is translated as CASSEPGGPTYEQYF.

V is TRBV6-1 and J is TRBJ2-5; the match to TRBD2 covers 13 bases. The junction had 6 bases not matched to a gene; V was cut back by 4 bases and J by 4 bases. The CDR3 has 16 residues. CDR1 MNHNS and CDR2 SASEGT come from the germline V gene. Written as DNA, the CDR3 is TGTGCCAGCAGTGCTCGACTAGCGGGAGGTCCAGAGACCCAGTACTTC. Its translation: CASSARLAGGPETQYF.

The chain joins TRBV5-1 to TRBJ2-1; 8 nucleotides agree with TRBD2. V trimming: 2 bases; J trimming: 6 bases; junction bases outside the gene matches: 7. In germline, CDR1 is SGHRS, CDR2 YFSETQ. This CDR3 is 15 amino acids long. The CDR3 sequence: CASSFGAAGGNEQFF. CDR3 coding DNA: TGCGCCAGCAGCTTTGGGGCCGCGGGAGGCAATGAGCAGTTCTTC.

This sequence joins TRBV30 and TRBJ2-7; D is perhaps TRBD2 (6 bases). The germline V gene has CDR1 GTSNPN and CDR2 SVGIG (reference sequence). The length of the CDR3 is 14 residues. Trimming removed 0 bases from V and 7 bases from J, with 16 bases in between. CDR3 in DNA: TGTGCCTGGAGTGTGGCTAGCGTGATGAGGGAGCAGTACTTC. Encoded protein: CAWSVASVMREQYF.

The chain employs TRBV9 and TRBJ1-1, with unresolved D. The ends were cut back, 0 bases at V and 6 bases at J, with 21 bases in the middle. Germline-derived CDR1 and CDR2 are SGDLS and YYNGEE. This CDR3 has 17 residues. The CDR3 nucleotides read TGTGCCAGCAGCGTAGTGGGAGGTCCAGTCTTAAGGGCTGAAGCTTTCTTT. The encoded protein is CASSVVGGPVLRAEAFF.

The J gene is TRBJ2-5, the V gene TRBV5-1; a possible D gene is TRBD1 (5 bases). V was clipped by 3 bases and J by 4 bases, with 13 bases between them. CDR1 is SGHRS and CDR2 is YFSETQ in the germline V gene. The length of the CDR3 is 14 residues. CDR3 protein: CASSSHQGRETQYF. CDR3 sequence (DNA): TGCGCCAGCAGCTCCCACCAGGGAAGAGAGACCCAGTACTTC. The full variable domain, in which reference TRBV5-1 and TRBJ2-5 provide the parts outside the CDR3, is KAGVTQTPRYLIKTRGQQVTLSCSPISGHRSVSWYQQTPGQGLQFLFEYFSETQRNKGNFPGRFSGRQFSNSRSEMNVSTLELGDSALYLCASSSHQGRETQYFGPGTRLLVL.

This rearrangement joins TRBV7-5 to TRBJ1-5; the table names TRBD1, a call not compared with the DNA. TRBV7-5 is termed a pseudogene. The CDR3 runs to 16 residues. CDR3 bases: TGTGCCAGAAGCTTAAAACAGGAGTTCAGCAATCAGCCCCAGCATTTT. It codes for CARSLKQEFSNQPQHF.

This clone was detected a few times. The chain employs TRBV4-1 and TRBJ2-1; D unresolved. The CDR3 runs 15 residues. V was shortened by 8 bases and J by 1 base, with 15 bases between the two germline ends. CDR1 is MGHRA and CDR2 is YSYEKL in the germline V gene. In DNA, the CDR3 is TGCGCCAGCTCGCTCGGTTGGGCGTCCTACAATGAGCAGTTCTTC. Its protein is CASSLGWASYNEQFF.